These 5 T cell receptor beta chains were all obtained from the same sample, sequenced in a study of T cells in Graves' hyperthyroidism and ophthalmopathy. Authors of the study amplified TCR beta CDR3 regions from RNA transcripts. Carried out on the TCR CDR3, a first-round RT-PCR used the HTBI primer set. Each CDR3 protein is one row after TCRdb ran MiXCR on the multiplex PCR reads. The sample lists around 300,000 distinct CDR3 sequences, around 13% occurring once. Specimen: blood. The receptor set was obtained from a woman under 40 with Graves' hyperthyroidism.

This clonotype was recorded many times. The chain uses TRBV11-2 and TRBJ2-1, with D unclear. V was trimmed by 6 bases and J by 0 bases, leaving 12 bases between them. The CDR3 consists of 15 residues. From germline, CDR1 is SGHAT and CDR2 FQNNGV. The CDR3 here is CASRFGSSSYNEQFF. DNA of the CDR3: TGTGCCAGCAGATTCGGGTCGAGCTCCTACAATGAGCAGTTCTTC.

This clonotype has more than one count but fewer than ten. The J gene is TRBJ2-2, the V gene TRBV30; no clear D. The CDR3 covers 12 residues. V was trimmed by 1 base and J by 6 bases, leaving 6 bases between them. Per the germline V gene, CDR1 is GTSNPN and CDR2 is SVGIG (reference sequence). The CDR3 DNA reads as TGTGCCTGGAGTGACGAGCCCGGGGAGCTGTTTTTT. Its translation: CAWSDEPGELFF.

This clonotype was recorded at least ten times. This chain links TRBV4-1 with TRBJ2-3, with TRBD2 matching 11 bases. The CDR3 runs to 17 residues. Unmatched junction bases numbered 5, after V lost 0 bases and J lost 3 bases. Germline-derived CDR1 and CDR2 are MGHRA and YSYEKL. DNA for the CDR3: TGCGCCAGCAGCCAAGACCCGGGACTAGCGGAAACAGATACGCAGTATTTT. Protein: CASSQDPGLAETDTQYF.

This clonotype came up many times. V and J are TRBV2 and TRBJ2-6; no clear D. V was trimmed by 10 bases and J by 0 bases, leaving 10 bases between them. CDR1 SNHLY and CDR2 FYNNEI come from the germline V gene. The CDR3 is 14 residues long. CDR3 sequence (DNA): TGTGCCATGAGTCTCAACTCTGGGGCCAACGTCCTGACTTTC. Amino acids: CAMSLNSGANVLTF. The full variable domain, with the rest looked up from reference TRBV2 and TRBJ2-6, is EPEVTQTPSHQVTQMGQEVILRCVPISNHLYFYWYRQILGQKVEFLVSFYNNEISEKSEIFDDQFSVERPDGSNFTLKIRSTKLEDSAMYFCAMSLNSGANVLTFGAGSRLTVL.

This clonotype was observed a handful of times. CDR3 DNA: TGTGCCAGCAGAAGACTAGCCTCCACAGATACGCAGTATTTT. Its translation is CASRRLASTDTQYF. The chain is built from TRBV7-6 and TRBJ2-3; TRBD2 agrees at 7 bases. Losses at the gene ends were 6 bases for V and 2 bases for J; bases not matched to a gene: 5. The germline gives CDR1 SGHVS, CDR2 FNYEAQ. This CDR3 has 14 residues.